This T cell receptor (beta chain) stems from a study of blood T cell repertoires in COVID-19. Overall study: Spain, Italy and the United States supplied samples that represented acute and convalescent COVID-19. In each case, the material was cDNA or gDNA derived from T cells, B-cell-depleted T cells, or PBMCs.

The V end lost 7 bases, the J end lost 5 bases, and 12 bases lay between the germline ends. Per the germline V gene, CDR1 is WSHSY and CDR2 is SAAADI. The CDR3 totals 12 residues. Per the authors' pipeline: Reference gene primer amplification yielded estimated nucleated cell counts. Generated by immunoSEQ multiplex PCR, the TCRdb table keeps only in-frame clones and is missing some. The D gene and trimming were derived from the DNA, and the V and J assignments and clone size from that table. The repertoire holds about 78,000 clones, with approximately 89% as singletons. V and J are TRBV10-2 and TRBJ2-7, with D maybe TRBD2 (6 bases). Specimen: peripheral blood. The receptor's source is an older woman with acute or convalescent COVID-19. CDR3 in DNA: TGCGCCAGCAACGGGAGATACGACGAGCAGTACTTC. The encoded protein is CASNGRYDEQYF.